Given below is one TCR beta chain in context. This entry is derived from a study of shared clonotypes between healthy human individuals. The length of the CDR3 is 18 residues. CDR1 and CDR2 (germline): LGHNA, YNFKEQ. Between the trimmed V and J ends, which lost 4 bases and 0 bases, there was a span of 21 bases. Assay used: immunoSEQ multiplex PCR; TCRdb lists only in-frame clones, some missing. The sample yields some 1,100,000 clones, around 78% seen once. The chain employs TRBV4-2 and TRBJ1-1, with a weak D call TRBD1 (6 bases). Specimen: memory CD4+ T cells from PBMCs. Subset in this sample: CD45RA-negative fraction. This TCR was sampled from a man between 18 and 35 years old in good health. Some clones in this sample may be carry-over from other donors' samples. The CDR3, as DNA: TGTGCCAGCAGCCTGTGGGCGGGGGGCCTCGCCATGAACACTGAAGCTTTCTTT. The encoded protein is CASSLWAGGLAMNTEAFF.